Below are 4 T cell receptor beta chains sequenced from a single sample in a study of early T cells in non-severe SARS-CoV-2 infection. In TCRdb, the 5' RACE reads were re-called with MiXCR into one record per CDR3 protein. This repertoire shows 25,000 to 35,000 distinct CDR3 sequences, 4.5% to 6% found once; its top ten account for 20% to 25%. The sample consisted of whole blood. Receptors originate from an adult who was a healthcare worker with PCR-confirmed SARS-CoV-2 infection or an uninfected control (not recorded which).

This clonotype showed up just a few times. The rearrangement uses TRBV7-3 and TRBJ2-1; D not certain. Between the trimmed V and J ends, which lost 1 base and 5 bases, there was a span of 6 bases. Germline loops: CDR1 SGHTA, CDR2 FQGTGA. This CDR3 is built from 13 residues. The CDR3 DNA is TGTGCCAGCAGCTTAATAGGGCACAATGAGCAGTTCTTC. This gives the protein CASSLIGHNEQFF.

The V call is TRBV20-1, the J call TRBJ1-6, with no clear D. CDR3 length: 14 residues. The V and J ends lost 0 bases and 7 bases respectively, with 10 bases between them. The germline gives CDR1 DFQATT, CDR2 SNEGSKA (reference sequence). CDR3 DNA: TGCAGTGCTAGAGATTCCACAGTAAATTCACCCCTCCACTTT. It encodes CSARDSTVNSPLHF.

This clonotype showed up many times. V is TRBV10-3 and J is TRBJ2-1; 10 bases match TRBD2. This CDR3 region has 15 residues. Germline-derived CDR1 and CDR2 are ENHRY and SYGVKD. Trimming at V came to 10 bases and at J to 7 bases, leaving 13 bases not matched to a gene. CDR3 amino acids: CATRLAGPKGNEQFF. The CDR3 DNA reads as TGTGCCACCCGACTAGCGGGTCCAAAGGGGAATGAGCAGTTCTTC.

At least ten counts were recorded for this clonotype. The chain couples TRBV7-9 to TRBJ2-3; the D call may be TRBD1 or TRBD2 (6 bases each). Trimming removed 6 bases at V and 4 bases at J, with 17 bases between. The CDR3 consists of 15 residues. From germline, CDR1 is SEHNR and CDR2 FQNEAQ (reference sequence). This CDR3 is CASSTPSGAADTQYF. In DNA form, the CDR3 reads TGTGCCAGCAGTACCCCTTCGGGGGCGGCAGATACGCAGTATTTT.